This T cell receptor (beta chain) was sequenced for a study of blood T cells in healthy people across ages. Donors ranged from 6 to 90 years old and were healthy Caucasians in Russia. The length of the CDR3 is 16 residues. Germline V gene lookup returns CDR1 DFQATT and CDR2 SNEGSKA (reference sequence). The J segment lost 10 bases and the V segment lost 5 bases, leaving 15 bases of the junction unmatched. A second about 7 to 11 cycle PCR used barcoded and J-beta primers. TCRdb reprocessed the 5' RACE reads via MiXCR and lists one record per CDR3 protein. The table has approximately 940,000 distinct CDR3 sequences, roughly 52% seen once.

The rearrangement uses TRBV20-1 and TRBJ1-6, with TRBD1 identical over 9 bases. Sequenced sample: blood. The sequence came from a man aged 25-45 years in good health. CDR3 DNA: TGCAGTGCTTACTCCCCGGGACAGGGAATTCGGTCACCCCTCCACTTT. Its protein is CSAYSPGQGIRSPLHF.